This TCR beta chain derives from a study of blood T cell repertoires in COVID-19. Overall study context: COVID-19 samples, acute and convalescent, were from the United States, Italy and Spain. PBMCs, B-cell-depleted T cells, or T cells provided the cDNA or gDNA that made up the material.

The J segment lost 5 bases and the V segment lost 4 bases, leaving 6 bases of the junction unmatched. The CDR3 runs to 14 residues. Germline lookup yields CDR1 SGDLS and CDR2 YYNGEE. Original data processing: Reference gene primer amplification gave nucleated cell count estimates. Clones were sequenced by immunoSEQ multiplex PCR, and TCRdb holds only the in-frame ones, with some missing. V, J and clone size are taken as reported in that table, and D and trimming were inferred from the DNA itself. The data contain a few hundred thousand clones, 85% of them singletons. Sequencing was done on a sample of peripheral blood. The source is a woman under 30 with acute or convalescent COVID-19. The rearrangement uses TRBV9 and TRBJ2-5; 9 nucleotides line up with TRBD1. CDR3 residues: CASSSKGTGETQYF. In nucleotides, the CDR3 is TGTGCCAGCAGCTCTAAAGGGACAGGGGAGACCCAGTACTTC.